This T cell receptor beta chain was profiled in a study of control samples from healthy donors and cancer patients. Some clones are missing from TCRdb's copy, which holds only in-frame ones; the method was immunoSEQ multiplex PCR. The table lists 150,000 to 160,000 clones, just under 95% of them singletons. This CDR3 comprises 13 residues. With V trimmed by 8 bases and J by 4 bases, 6 bases remained unmatched. This receptor was identified in a man aged 40-49 years in good health. The chain carries TRBV12-3 or TRBV12-4 and TRBJ1-1; 8 bases match TRBD1. Sequencing input: blood. The CDR3 here is CASLGQGTTEAFF. CDR3 DNA: TGTGCCAGCCTAGGACAGGGTACCACTGAAGCTTTCTTT.